The rows below give T cell receptor beta chains drawn from one sample of a study of molecular identifiers for immune sequencing clone quantification. TCRdb analysed the PCR reads with MiXCR anew, one entry per CDR3 protein. The sample has some 93,000 distinct CDR3 sequences, over 20% seen once. Material for sequencing was naive CD8+ T cells from blood, with Jurkat cell RNA spiked in. The receptors shown here come from a human donor in good health. Some libraries in this study had Jurkat cell RNA spiked in. Each CDR3 is given without its conserved first and last residue.

>TRBV14
ASSQTGYEQY
>TRBV7-9
ASSKDRETDTQY
>TRBV20-1
SAPEGAMTEAF
>TRBV28
ASRGAPYNEQF
>TRBV5-6
ASSLGGGEYEQY
>TRBV6-5
ANSHLSSGITDTQY
>TRBV11-2
ASSGGERVSTDTQY
>TRBV19
ASSQGSLNTEAS
>TRBV3-1
ASSQVAGYPNYGYT
>TRBV6-6
ASSTFSSGNTIY
>TRBV11-2
ATTGLPFESYNEQF
>TRBV28
ASSLGLGEQY
>TRBV12-3/TRBV12-4
ASGTWTGTSTGTQY
>TRBV19
ASSLGGLTA
>TRBV7-9
ASSQIGAVEAF
>TRBV20-1
SALEEKLF
>TRBV6-2/TRBV6-3
ASSRQGTNQNYGYT
>TRBV12-3/TRBV12-4
ASSSGVTSTDTQY
>TRBV19
ASSTGISGELF
>TRBV29-1
SVDGGGRF
>TRBV12-3/TRBV12-4
ASRTAETSYEQY
>TRBV7-9
ASSLEAGPFLRSSYEQY
>TRBV19
ASSQPLWVKANTGELF
>TRBV6-2/TRBV6-3
ASSYSRTENNYGYT
>TRBV4-1
ASSQEPLSSQETQY
>TRBV29-1
SVELGNTEAF
>TRBV15
ATSRDRAGDGYGYT
>TRBV4-3
AGRPDSSGANVLT
>TRBV4-1
ASSQDSGGYNEQF
>TRBV6-5
ASSYSTGYQETQY
>TRBV10-3
AISEQQTGRAF
>TRBV30
AWTKTGGPDTQY
>TRBV14
ASSQEGGWNEQY
>TRBV19
ASSPSGHTDTQY
>TRBV5-5
ASSLGDGDYEQY
>TRBV9
ASSPGVYGQY
>TRBV14
ASSQVPRARYTDTQY
>TRBV12-3/TRBV12-4
ASSLWVGNQPQH
>TRBV28
ASSLSRDRGHGLAGGPSYNEQF
>TRBV4-3
ASSQDRGGYSTDTQY
>TRBV27
ASGANPQTQY
>TRBV4-1
ASSQAIGGELF
>TRBV9
ASSPRGLYQETQY
>TRBV12-3/TRBV12-4
ASSLMAGVTDTQY
>TRBV10-1
ASSDRPADTQY
>TRBV9
ASSVEWSGELF
>TRBV29-1
SVEERTESSGANVLT
>TRBV7-2
AGSPRTSGTSYEQY